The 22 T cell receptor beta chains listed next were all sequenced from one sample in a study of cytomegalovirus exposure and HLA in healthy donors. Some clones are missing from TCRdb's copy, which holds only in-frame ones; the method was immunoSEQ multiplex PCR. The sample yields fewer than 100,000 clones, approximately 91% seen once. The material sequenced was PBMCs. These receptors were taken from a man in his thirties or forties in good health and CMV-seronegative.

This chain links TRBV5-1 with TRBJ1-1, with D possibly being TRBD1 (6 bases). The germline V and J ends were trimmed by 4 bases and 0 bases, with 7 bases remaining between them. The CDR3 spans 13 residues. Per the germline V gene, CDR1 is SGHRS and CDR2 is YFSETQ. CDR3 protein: CASSRDMNTEAFF. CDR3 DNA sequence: TGCGCCAGCAGCAGGGACATGAACACTGAAGCTTTCTTT.

The CDR3 nucleotides read TGTGCCAGCAGCTCAAGGACCTCAACGGGGGAGAACACTGAAGCTTTCTTT. This sequence encodes CASSSRTSTGENTEAFF. The chain uses TRBV13 and TRBJ1-1, with D possibly TRBD1 on 5 matching bases. V was pared by 4 bases and J by 1 base, with 19 bases between. The V gene's germline CDR1 is PRHDT and CDR2 FYEKMQ (reference sequence). This CDR3 region has 17 residues.

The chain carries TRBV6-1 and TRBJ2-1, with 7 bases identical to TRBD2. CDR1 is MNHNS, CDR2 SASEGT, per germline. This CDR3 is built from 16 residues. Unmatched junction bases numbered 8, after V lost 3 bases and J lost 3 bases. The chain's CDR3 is CASSETTSSLYNEQFF. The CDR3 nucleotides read TGTGCCAGCAGTGAGACGACTAGCTCCCTCTACAATGAGCAGTTCTTC.

The CDR3 DNA is TGCGCCAGCAGTCAAGGCTACACCTTC. Translated: CASSQGYTF. V gene TRBV10-1 combines with J gene TRBJ1-2; D ambiguous. Germline CDR1 WNHNN, CDR2 SYGVQD (reference sequence). The CDR3 loop spans 9 amino acids. V lost 5 bases, J lost 8 bases, and 3 bases lay in between.

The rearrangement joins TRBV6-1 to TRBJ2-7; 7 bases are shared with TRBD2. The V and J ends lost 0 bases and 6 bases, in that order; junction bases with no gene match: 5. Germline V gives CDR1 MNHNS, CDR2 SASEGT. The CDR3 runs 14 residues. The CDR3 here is CASSEAYTGGEQYF. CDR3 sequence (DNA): TGTGCCAGCAGTGAAGCTTATACGGGGGGCGAGCAGTACTTC.

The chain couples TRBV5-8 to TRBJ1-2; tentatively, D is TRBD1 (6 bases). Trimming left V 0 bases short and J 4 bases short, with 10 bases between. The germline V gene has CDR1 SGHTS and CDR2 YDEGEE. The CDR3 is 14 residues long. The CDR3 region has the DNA TGTGCCAGCAGCTTGGACAGGGTTTCCTATGGCTACACCTTC. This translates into CASSLDRVSYGYTF.

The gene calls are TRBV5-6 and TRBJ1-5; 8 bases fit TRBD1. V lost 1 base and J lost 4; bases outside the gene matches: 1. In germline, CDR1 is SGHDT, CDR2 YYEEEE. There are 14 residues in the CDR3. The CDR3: CASSLRTGNQPQHF. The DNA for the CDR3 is TGTGCCAGCAGCTTGAGGACAGGGAATCAGCCCCAGCATTTT.

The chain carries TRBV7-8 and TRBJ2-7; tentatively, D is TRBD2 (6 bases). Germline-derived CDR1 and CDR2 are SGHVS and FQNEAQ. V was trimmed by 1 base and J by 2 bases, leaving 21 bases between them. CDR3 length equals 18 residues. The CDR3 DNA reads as TGTGCCAGCAGCTTAGACCCGAGCAGGTGGAGGGCAGCCTACGAGCAGTACTTC. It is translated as CASSLDPSRWRAAYEQYF.

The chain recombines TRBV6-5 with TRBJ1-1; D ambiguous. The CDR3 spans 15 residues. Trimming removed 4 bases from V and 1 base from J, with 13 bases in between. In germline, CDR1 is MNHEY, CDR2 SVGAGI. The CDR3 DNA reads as TGTGCCAGCAGTTCCCCCGGTACCGGGAACACTGAAGCTTTCTTT. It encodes CASSSPGTGNTEAFF.

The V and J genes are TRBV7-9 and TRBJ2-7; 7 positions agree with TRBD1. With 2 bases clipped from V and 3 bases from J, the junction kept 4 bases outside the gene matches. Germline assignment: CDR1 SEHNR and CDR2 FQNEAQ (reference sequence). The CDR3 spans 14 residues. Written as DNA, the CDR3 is TGTGCCAGCAGCTTAACGGGACAGAGCTACGAGCAGTACTTC. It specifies CASSLTGQSYEQYF.

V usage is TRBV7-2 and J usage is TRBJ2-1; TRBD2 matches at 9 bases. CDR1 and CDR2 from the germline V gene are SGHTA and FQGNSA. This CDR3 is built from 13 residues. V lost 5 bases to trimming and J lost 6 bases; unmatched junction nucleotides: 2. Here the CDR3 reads CASSVGLANEQFF. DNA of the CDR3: TGTGCCAGCAGCGTGGGACTAGCCAATGAGCAGTTCTTC. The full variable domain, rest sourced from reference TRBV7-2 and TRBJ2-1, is GAGVSQSPSNKVTEKGKDVELRCDPISGHTALYWYRQSLGQGLEFLIYFQGNSAPDKSGLPSDRFSAERTGGSVSTLTIQRTQQEDSAVYLCASSVGLANEQFFGPGTRLTVL.

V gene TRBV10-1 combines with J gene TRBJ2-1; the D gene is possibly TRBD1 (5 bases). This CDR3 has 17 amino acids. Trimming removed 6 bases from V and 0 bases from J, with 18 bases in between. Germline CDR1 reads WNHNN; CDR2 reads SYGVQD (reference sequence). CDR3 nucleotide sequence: TGCGCCAGCAGCCAAACCCTCAGGGAAAGCTCCTACAATGAGCAGTTCTTC. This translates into CASSQTLRESSYNEQFF.

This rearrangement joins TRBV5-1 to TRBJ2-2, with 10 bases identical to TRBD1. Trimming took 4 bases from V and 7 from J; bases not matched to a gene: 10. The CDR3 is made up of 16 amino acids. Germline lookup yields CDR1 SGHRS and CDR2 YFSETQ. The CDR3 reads CASSPRPGQGNGELFF. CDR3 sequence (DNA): TGCGCCAGCAGCCCTAGACCGGGACAGGGGAACGGGGAGCTGTTTTTT.

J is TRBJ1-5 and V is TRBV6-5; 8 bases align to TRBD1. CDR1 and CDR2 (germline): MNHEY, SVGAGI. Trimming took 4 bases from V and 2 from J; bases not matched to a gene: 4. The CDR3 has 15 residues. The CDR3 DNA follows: TGTGCCAGCAGTTCTCCGGGACAGGGCAATCAGCCCCAGCATTTT. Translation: CASSSPGQGNQPQHF.

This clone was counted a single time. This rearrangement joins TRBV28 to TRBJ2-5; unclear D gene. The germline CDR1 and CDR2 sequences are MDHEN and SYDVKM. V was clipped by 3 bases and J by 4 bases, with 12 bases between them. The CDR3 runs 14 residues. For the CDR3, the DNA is TGTGCCAGCAGTTTGGTTCTCTCGGGAGAGACCCAGTACTTC. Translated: CASSLVLSGETQYF. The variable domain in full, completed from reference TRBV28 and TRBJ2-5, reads DVKVTQSSRYLVKRTGEKVFLECVQDMDHENMFWYRQDPGLGLRLIYFSYDVKMKEKGDIPEGYSVSREKKERFSLILESASTNQTSMYLCASSLVLSGETQYFGPGTRLLVL.

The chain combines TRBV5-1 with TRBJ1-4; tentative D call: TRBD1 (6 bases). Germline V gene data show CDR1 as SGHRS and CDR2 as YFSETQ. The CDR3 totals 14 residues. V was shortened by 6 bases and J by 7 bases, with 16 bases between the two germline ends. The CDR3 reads CASKGTGKFEKLFF. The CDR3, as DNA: TGCGCCAGCAAAGGCACAGGGAAGTTTGAAAAACTGTTTTTT.

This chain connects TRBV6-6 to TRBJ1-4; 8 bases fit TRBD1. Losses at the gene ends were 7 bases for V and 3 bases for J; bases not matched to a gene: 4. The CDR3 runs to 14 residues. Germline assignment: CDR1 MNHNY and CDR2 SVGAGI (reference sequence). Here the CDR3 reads CASNPTGANEKLFF. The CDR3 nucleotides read TGTGCCAGCAACCCGACAGGGGCTAATGAAAAACTGTTTTTT.

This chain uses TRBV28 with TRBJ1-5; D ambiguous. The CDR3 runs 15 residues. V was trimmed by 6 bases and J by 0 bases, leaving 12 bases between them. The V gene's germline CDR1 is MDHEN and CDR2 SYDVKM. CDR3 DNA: TGTGCCAGCAGGACGAGGACTAGTAGCAATCAGCCCCAGCATTTT. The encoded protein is CASRTRTSSNQPQHF.

CDR3 in amino acids: CASSLEASGGSYEQYF. For the CDR3, the DNA is TGTGCCAGCAGTTTGGAGGCTAGCGGGGGCTCCTACGAGCAGTACTTC. This chain connects TRBV27 to TRBJ2-7, with 10 bases identical to TRBD2. The ends lost 3 bases at V and 0 bases at J; junction bases unmatched: 5. There are 16 residues in the CDR3. CDR1 is MNHEY and CDR2 is SMNVEV in the germline V gene (reference sequence).

Here the CDR3 DNA reads TGTGCCAGCTCATATAGGACAGGGGCGGGATATGAGCAGTTCTTC. Its translation: CASSYRTGAGYEQFF. The rearrangement uses TRBV5-8 and TRBJ2-1; 9 bases align to TRBD1. V dropped 7 bases and J dropped 8; count of bases not matched to a gene: 13. Germline CDR1 SGHTS, CDR2 YDEGEE. This CDR3 is built from 15 residues.

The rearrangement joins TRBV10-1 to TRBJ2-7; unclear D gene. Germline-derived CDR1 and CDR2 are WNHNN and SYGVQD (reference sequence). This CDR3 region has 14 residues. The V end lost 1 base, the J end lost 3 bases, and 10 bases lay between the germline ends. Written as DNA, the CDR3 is TGCGCCAGCAGTGAGTATCGAGAGAACTACGAGCAGTACTTC. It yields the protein CASSEYRENYEQYF.

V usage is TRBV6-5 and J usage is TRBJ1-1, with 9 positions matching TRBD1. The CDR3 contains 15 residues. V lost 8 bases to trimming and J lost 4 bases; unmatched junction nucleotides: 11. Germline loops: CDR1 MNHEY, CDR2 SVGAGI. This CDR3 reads CASSPDTDRGTEAFF. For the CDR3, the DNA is TGTGCCAGCTCTCCGGACACGGACAGGGGCACTGAAGCTTTCTTT.